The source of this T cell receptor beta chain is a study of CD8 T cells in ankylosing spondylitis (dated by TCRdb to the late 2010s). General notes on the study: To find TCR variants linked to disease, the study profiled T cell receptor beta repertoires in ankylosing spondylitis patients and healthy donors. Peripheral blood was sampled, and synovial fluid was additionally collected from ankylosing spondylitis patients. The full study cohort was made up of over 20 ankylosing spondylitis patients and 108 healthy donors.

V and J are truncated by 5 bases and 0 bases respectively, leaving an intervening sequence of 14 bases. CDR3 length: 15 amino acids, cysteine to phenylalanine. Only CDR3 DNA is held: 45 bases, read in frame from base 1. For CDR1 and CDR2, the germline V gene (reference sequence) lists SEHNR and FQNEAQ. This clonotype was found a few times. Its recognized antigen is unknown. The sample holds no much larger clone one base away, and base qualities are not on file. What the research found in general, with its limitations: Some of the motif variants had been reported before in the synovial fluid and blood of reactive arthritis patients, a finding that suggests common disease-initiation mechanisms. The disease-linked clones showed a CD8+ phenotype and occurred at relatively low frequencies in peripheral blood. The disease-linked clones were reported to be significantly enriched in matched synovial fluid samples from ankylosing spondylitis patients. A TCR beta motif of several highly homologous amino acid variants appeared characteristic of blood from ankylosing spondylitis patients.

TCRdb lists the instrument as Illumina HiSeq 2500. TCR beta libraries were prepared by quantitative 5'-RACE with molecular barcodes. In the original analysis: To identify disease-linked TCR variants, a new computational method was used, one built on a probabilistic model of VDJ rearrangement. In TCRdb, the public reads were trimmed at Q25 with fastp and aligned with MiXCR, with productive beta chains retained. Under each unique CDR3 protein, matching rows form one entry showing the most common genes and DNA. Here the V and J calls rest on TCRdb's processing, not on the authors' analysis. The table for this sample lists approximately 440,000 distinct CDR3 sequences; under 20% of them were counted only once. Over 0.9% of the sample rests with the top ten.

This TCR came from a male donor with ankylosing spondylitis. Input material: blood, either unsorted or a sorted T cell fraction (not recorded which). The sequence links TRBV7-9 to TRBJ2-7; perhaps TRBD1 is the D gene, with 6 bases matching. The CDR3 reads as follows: CASSPLDSISYEQYF. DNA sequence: TGTGCCAGCAGCCCATTGGACAGCATCTCCTACGAGCAGTACTTC.